This T cell receptor (beta chain) was captured by sequencing in a study of control samples from healthy donors and cancer patients. The method was immunoSEQ multiplex PCR; TCRdb's version includes in-frame clones alone and lacks a portion of them. The sample carries roughly 130,000 clones, 75% to 95% recorded once. From germline, CDR1 is SEHNR and CDR2 FQNEAQ (reference sequence). CDR3 length: 15 residues. Trimming pared 4 bases from V and 0 bases from J, leaving 10 bases between. The sample taken for sequencing was blood. The receptor comes from a man between 18 and 29 years old in good health. The rearrangement joins TRBV7-9 to TRBJ2-4, with D unclear. The CDR3 is CASSYSELAKNIQYF. In nucleotides, the CDR3 is TGTGCCAGCAGCTACAGCGAGCTAGCCAAAAACATTCAGTACTTC.